Detailed here is one T cell receptor (beta chain). No antigen is known for it. The data originate from a study of memory CD4+ T cells and cytomegalovirus serostatus. Here immunoSEQ multiplex PCR was the method, and the copy in TCRdb shows in-frame clones only, minus some. The sample holds tens of thousands of clones, roughly four fifths seen once. The CDR3 is 18 residues long. The ends were cut back, 5 bases at V and 5 bases at J, with 27 bases in the middle. In germline, CDR1 is SNHLY, CDR2 FYNNEI. Single viable CD3+CD4+CD8-CD45RO+ cells were sorted as the memory CD4+ T cells. Serum IgG to CMV pp150, pp28, p38 and p52 defined serostatus. CD4+ T cells were isolated by positive magnetic selection. Findings of the study overall: CD4+ memory repertoires contained about 40% of the roughly 150 reported CMV TCRbeta sequences. Suggested: most of the CMV-linked TCR signature lies in CD4+ memory cells.

The TCR was taken from an adult in good health and CMV-seronegative. The chain is built from TRBV2 and TRBJ2-5; D tentatively reads TRBD1 or TRBD2 (6 bases each). Sequenced: memory CD4+ T cells from blood. CDR3 DNA: TGTGCCAGCAGTCACGGGACATCCTCCTTCATCGGGAGCGAGACCCAGTACTTC. Protein: CASSHGTSSFIGSETQYF.